This is a list of T cell receptor beta chains from one sample in a study of T cell repertoires in cytomegalovirus infection. MiXCR, run by TCRdb on the reads, gives a single entry per CDR3 protein. The sample has hundreds of thousands of distinct CDR3 sequences, around a third seen once; the top ten hold around 12%. These receptors are not linked to any known antigen. This specimen was cultured CD8+ T cells from PBMCs, taken from culture after CMV antigen stimulation. All receptors come from a human donor in good health (CMV status not recorded). Some clones in this sample may be carry-over from other donors' samples. The CDR3 runs from the conserved cysteine through the conserved F or W. A D gene is named only where the DNA matches it firmly. Rows may omit the clone size; those that give it use once, few, many or a size class.

D,V,J,size,CDR3,DNA
-,TRBV4-2,TRBJ1-1,few,CASSQDKGLNTEAFF,TGTGCCAGCAGCCAAGACAAGGGGCTGAACACTGAAGCTTTCTTT
TRBD1,TRBV5-1,TRBJ2-1,many,CASSFGAGGGRVNEQFF,TGCGCCAGCAGCTTCGGGGCAGGGGGCGGCCGGGTGAATGAGCAGTTCTTC
-,TRBV7-2,TRBJ2-3,-,CASSPRVDTQYF,TGTGCCAGCAGTCCCAGGGTCGATACGCAGTATTTT
-,TRBV7-9,TRBJ1-2,-,CANSFPRGMDGYTF,TGTGCCAACAGCTTCCCCCGGGGGATGGACGGCTACACCTTC
TRBD1,TRBV7-6,TRBJ1-2,-,CASSPRDQGDNYGYTF,TGTGCCAGCAGCCCCCGGGACCAGGGGGATAACTATGGCTACACCTTC
-,TRBV27,TRBJ1-3,few,CASSQGSVGNTIYF,TGTGCCAGCAGCCAGGGGAGCGTTGGAAACACCATATATTTT
-,TRBV27,TRBJ1-3,-,CASSSMGAGNTIYF,TGTGCCAGCAGTTCTATGGGCGCTGGAAACACCATATATTTT
TRBD2,TRBV7-8,TRBJ2-3,-,CASSLVAGVKDTQYF,TGTGCCAGCAGCTTGGTCGCGGGGGTGAAAGATACGCAGTATTTT
TRBD1,TRBV29-1,TRBJ1-1,-,CSVDDRGPNTEAFF,TGCAGCGTTGACGACAGGGGGCCTAACACTGAAGCTTTCTTT
-,TRBV27,TRBJ1-1,-,CASSLSARSNTEAFF,TGTGCCAGCAGTTTATCGGCACGATCGAACACTGAAGCTTTCTTT
TRBD1,TRBV7-2,TRBJ1-2,-,CASSTEQGARYGYTF,TGTGCCAGCAGCACGGAACAGGGGGCGAGATATGGCTACACCTTC
-,TRBV27,TRBJ1-6,few,CASTPDYNSPLHF,TGTGCCAGCACCCCTGACTATAATTCACCCCTCCACTTT
-,TRBV7-2,TRBJ2-1,-,CASSFSDRVVNEQFF,TGTGCCAGCAGCTTTAGCGATAGGGTTGTTAATGAGCAGTTCTTC
TRBD2,TRBV4-1,TRBJ2-1,few,CASSQKEGTSGGAKYNEQFF,TGCGCCAGCAGCCAAAAAGAGGGGACTAGCGGGGGGGCCAAATACAATGAGCAGTTCTTC
-,TRBV27,TRBJ2-6,few,CASSLGINNVLTF,TGTGCCAGCAGTTTAGGGATTAACAACGTCCTGACTTTC
TRBD1,TRBV9,TRBJ1-4,-,CASSPWDRANEKLFF,TGTGCCAGCAGCCCCTGGGACAGGGCTAATGAAAAACTGTTTTTT
-,TRBV7-9,TRBJ2-5,-,CASSLGPSSQETQYF,TGTGCCAGCAGCTTAGGTCCCAGCTCCCAAGAGACCCAGTACTTC
-,TRBV15,TRBJ2-2,-,CATSRETPPTGELFF,TGTGCCACCAGCAGAGAAACCCCTCCAACCGGGGAGCTGTTTTTT
-,TRBV7-2,TRBJ2-1,many,CASSWVGNEQFF,TGTGCCAGCAGCTGGGTGGGCAATGAGCAGTTCTTC
-,TRBV20-1,TRBJ1-2,many,CSARGLTLPLANYGYTF,TGCAGTGCTAGAGGTCTCACTTTACCCCTAGCTAACTATGGCTACACCTTC
TRBD1,TRBV7-6,TRBJ2-7,-,CVSSLLTLGTVSGEQYF,TGTGTCAGCAGCTTATTGACCCTTGGGACAGTCTCGGGCGAGCAGTACTTC
TRBD1,TRBV19,TRBJ1-1,-,CASSSYTGDTEAFF,TGTGCCAGTAGTAGTTATACAGGGGACACTGAAGCTTTCTTT
TRBD1,TRBV7-8,TRBJ1-1,-,CASSSGQGRRTEAFF,TGTGCCAGCAGCTCAGGACAGGGCAGGAGGACTGAAGCTTTCTTT
TRBD1,TRBV7-9,TRBJ1-2,many,CASTSPGTETNYGYTF,TGTGCCAGCACATCACCAGGGACAGAGACTAACTATGGCTACACCTTC